This T cell receptor (beta chain) appears in the sequencing data of a study of OX40 agonist ivuxolimab in advanced cancers. The assay was immunoSEQ multiplex PCR, and TCRdb's table has in-frame clones only and misses some. The sample lists about 79,000 clones; around 92% were seen once. The V end lost 7 bases, the J end lost 0 bases, and 10 bases lay between the germline ends. This CDR3 is 14 amino acids long. CDR1 is SEHNR, CDR2 FQNEAQ, per germline (reference sequence). The V call is TRBV7-9, the J call TRBJ2-1; no definite D call. The material sequenced was CD4+ or CD8+ T cells sorted from blood, taken in a trial of the OX40 agonist ivuxolimab. This clonotype originated in an adult with an advanced solid tumor such as melanoma, head and neck, liver or kidney cancer. The CDR3 reads CASNGPSSYNEQFF. DNA of the CDR3: TGTGCCAGCAACGGGCCAAGCTCCTACAATGAGCAGTTCTTC. The full variable domain, rest sourced from reference TRBV7-9 and TRBJ2-1, is DTGVSQNPRHKITKRGQNVTFRCDPISEHNRLYWYRQTLGQGPEFLTYFQNEAQLEKSRLLSDRFSAERPKGSFSTLEIQRTEQGDSAMYLCASNGPSSYNEQFFGPGTRLTVL.